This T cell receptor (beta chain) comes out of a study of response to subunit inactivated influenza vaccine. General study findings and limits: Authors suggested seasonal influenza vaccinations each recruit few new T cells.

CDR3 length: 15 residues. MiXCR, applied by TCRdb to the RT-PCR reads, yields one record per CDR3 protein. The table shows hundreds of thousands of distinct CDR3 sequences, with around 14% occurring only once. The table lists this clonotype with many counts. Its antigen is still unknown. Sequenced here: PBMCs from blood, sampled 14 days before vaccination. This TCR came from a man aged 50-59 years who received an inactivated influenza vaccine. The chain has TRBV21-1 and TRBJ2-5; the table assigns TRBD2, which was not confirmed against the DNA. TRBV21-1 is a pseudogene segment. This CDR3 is CASSKATDPGETQYF. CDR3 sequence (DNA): TGTGCCAGCAGCAAGGCGACAGACCCGGGGGAGACCCAGTACTTC.